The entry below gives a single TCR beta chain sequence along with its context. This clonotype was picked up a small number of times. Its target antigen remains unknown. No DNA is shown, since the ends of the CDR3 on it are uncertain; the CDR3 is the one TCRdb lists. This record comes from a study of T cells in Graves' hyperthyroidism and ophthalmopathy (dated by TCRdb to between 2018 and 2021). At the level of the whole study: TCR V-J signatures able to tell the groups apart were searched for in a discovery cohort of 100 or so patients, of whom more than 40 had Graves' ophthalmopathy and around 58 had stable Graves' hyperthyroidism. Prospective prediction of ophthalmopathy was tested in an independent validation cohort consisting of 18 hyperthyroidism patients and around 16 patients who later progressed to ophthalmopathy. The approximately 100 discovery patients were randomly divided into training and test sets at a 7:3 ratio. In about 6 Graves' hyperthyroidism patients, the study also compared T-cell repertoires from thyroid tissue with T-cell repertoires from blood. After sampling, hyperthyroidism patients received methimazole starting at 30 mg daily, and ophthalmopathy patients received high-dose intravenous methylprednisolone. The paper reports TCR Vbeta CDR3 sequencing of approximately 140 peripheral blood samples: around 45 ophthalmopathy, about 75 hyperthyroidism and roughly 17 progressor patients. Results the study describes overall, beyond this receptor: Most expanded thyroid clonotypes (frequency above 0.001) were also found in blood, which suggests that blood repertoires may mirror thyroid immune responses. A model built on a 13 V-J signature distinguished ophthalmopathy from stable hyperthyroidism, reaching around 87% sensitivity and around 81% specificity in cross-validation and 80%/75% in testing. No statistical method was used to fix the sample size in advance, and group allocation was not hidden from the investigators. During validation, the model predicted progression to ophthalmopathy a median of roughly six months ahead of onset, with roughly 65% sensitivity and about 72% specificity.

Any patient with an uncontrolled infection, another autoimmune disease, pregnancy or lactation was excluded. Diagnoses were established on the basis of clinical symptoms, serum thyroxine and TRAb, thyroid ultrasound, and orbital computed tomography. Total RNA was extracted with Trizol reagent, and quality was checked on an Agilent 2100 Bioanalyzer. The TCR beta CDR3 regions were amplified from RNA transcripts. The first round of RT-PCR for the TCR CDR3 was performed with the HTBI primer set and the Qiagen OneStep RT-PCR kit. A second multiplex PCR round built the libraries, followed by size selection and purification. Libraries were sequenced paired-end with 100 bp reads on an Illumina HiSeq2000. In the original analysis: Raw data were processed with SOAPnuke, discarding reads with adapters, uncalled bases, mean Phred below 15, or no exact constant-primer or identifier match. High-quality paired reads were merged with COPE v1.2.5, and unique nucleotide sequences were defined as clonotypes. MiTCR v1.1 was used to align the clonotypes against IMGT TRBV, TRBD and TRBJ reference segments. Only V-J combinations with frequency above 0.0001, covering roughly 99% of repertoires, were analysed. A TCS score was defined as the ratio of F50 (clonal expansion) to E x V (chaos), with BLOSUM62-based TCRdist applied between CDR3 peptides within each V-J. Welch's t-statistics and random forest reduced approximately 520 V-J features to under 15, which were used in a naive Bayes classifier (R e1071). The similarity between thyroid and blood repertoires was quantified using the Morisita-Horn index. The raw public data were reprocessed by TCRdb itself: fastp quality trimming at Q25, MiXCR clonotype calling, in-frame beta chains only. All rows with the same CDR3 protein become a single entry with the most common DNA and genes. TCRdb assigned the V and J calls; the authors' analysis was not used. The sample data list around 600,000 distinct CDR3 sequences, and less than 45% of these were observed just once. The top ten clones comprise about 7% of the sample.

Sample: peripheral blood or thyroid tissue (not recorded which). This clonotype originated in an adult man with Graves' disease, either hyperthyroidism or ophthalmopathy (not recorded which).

CDR3 loop: CSALDRSKRPSTSDAVETQYF. This chain joins TRBV20-1 to TRBJ2-5; the D segment call TRBD1 is taken from the table without a DNA check. CDR1 and CDR2, looked up from the germline V gene (reference sequence), are DFQATT and SNEGSKA. Inclusive of the bounding cysteine and phenylalanine, the CDR3 is 21 residues long.